This entry describes one TCR beta chain. The data originate from a study of shared clonotypes between healthy human individuals. Study at large: The plates for each donor numbered three CD4 naive, three CD4 memory, two CD8 naive and one CD8 memory.

Replicate PCRs from sorted subsets contained around 200 ng DNA, which is 30,000 to 35,000 T cell genomes. The data were produced by immunoSEQ multiplex PCR, yet TCRdb's version contains in-frame clones alone and is incomplete. The repertoire consists of some 2,000,000 clones, with 95% occurring once and the leading ten covering roughly 0.13%. The TCR comes from a young man in good health. The specimen sequenced was naive CD4+ T cells sorted from blood. Subset given: CD45RA+ positively selected.

CDR3 nucleotide sequence: TGTGCCAGCAGACAAAGGGAACAGCACCAAGAGACCCAGTACTTC. This sequence encodes CASRQREQHQETQYF. The chain uses TRBV2 and TRBJ2-5, with no clear D. Germline assignment: CDR1 SNHLY and CDR2 FYNNEI. The CDR3 length is 15 residues. V shed 6 bases and J shed 0 bases, with 14 bases lying between them.